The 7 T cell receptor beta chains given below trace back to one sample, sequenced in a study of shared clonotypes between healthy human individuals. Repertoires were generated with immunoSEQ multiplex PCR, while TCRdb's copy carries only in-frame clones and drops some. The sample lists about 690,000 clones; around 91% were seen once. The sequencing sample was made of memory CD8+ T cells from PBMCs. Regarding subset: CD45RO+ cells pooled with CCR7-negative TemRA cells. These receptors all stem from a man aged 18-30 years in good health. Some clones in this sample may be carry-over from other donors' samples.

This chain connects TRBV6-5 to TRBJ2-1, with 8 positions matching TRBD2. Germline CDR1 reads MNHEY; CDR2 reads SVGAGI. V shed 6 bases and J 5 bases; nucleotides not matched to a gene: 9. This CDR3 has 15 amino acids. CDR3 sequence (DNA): TGTGCCAGCAGCAAGTCCGGGAGGGCCGACAATGAGCAGTTCTTC. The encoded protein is CASSKSGRADNEQFF.

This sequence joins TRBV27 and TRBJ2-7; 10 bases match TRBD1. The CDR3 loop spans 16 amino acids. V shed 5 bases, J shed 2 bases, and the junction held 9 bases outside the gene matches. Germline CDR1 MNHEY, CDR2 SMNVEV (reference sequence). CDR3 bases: TGTGCCAGCAGTGAGGTTAGAGGGACAGGGGCCTACGAGCAGTACTTC. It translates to CASSEVRGTGAYEQYF.

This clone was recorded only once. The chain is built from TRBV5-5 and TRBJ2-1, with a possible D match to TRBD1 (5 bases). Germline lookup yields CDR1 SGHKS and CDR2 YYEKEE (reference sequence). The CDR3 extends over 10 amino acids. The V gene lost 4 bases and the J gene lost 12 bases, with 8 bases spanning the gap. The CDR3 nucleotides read TGTGCCAGCAGCGGGGCCGGGCAGTTCTTC. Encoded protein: CASSGAGQFF.

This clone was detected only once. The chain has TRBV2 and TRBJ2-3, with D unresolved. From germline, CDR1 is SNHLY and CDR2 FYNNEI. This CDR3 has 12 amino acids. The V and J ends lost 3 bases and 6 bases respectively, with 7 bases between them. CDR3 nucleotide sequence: TGTGCCAGCAGTGACGGCCTGGATACGCAGTATTTT. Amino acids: CASSDGLDTQYF.

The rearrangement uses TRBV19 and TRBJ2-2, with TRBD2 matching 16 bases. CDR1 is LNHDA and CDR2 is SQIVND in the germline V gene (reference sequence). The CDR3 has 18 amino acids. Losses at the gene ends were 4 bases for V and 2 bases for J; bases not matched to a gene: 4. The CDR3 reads CASSRGLAGGSNTGELFF. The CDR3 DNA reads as TGTGCCAGTAGTAGGGGACTAGCGGGAGGGTCCAACACCGGGGAGCTGTTTTTT.

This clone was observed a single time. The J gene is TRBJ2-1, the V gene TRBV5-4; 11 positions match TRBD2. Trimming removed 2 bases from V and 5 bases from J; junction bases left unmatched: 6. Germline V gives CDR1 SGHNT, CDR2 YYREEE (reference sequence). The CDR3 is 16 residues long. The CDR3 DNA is TGTGCCAGCAGCTTTCTGACTAGCGGGGTTCACAATGAGCAGTTCTTC. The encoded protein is CASSFLTSGVHNEQFF.

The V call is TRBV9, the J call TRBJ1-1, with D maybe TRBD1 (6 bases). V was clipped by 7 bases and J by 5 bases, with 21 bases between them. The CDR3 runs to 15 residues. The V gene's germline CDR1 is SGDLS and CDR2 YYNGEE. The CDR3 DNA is TGTGCCAGCGGGGTATCGGCAGGGGTTAGAACTGAAGCTTTCTTT. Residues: CASGVSAGVRTEAFF.